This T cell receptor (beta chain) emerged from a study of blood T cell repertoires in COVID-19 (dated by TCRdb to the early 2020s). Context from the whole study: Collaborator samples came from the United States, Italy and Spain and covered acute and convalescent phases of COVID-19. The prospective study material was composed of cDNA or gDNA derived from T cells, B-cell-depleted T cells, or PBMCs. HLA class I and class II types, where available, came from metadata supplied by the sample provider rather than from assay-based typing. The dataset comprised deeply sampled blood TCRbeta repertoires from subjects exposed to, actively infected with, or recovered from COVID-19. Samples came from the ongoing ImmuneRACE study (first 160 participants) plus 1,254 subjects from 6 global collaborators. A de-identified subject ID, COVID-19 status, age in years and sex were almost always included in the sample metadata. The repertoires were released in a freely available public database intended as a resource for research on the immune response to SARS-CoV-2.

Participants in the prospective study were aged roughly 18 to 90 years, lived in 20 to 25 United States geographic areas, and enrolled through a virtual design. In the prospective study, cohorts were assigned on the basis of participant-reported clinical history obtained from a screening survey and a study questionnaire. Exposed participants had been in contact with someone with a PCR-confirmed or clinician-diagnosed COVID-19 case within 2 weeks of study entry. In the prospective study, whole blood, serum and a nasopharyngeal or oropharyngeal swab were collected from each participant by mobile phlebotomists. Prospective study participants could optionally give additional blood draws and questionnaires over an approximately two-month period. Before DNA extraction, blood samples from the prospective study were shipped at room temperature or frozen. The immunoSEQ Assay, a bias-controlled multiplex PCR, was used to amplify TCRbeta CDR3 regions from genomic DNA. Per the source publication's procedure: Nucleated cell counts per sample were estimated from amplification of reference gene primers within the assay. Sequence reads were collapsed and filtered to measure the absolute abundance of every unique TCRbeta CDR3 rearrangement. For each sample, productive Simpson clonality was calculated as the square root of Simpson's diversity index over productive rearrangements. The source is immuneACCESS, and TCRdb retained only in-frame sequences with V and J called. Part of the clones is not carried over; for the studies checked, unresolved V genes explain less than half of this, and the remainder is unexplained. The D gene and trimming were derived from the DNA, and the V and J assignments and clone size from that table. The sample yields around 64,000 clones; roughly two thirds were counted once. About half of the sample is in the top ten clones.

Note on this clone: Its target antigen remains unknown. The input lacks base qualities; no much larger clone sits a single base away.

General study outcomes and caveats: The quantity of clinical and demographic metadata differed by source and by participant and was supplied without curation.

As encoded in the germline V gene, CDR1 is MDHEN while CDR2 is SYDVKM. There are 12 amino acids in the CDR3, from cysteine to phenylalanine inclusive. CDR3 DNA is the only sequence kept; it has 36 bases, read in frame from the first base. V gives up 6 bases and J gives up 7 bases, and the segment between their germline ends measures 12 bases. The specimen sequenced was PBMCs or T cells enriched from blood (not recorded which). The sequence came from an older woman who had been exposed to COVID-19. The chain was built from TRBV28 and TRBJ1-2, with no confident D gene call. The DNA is TGTGCCAGCAGCCCCCCGCGGGGTGGCTACACCTTC. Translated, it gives CASSPPRGGYTF.